The rows below give T cell receptor beta chains drawn from one sample of a study of CD8+CD57+ T cells in acquired aplastic anemia. TCRdb re-called the reads with MiXCR, one entry per CDR3 protein. The sample has about 160,000 distinct CDR3 sequences; 71% are singletons. Sequencing input: sorted CD4+, CD8+, or CD8+CD57+ T cells (not recorded which) from PBMCs. These receptors all come from a human donor with aplastic anemia. CDR3s include the opening cysteine and the closing phenylalanine or tryptophan. The D gene is left open where the match is weak. The listing skips clone size in some rows; elsewhere it reads once, few, many or a size class.

v_call,j_call,d_call,clone_size,cdr3_nt,cdr3_aa
TRBV9,TRBJ2-5,-,few,TGTGCCAGCAGCCTCGGCACCCTGGGGACCCAGTACTTC,CASSLGTLGTQYF
TRBV7-8,TRBJ2-1,TRBD1,-,TGTGCCAGCAGCTTAGCCGGGACAGGCCCCGACAATGAGCAGTTCTTC,CASSLAGTGPDNEQFF
TRBV20-1,TRBJ2-7,TRBD2,-,TGCAGTGCTAGAGATGAGGGACTAGCGGGGTGGGAAAGTGACTACGAGCAGTACTTC,CSARDEGLAGWESDYEQYF
TRBV2,TRBJ1-1,-,once,TGTGCCAGCAGCGCGACAGGTGCGGACACTGAAGCTTTCTTT,CASSATGADTEAFF
TRBV2,TRBJ2-7,-,-,TGTGCCAGCAGCCCTCAGTCCTCCTACGAGCAGTACTTC,CASSPQSSYEQYF
TRBV7-9,TRBJ1-1,-,-,TGTGCCAGCAGCCCCCGTGGGGGGGTGAACACTGAAGCTTTCTTT,CASSPRGGVNTEAFF
TRBV11-3,TRBJ2-3,TRBD1,many,TGTGCCAGCAGCCCAGACAGGGGCCCAGATACGCAGTATTTT,CASSPDRGPDTQYF
TRBV9,TRBJ1-2,-,-,TGTGCCAGCAGCGTAGATCCGGGAGGGTTAGGCGATGGCTACACCTTC,CASSVDPGGLGDGYTF
TRBV12-3/TRBV12-4,TRBJ1-1,-,-,TGTGCCAGCAGTGTCACCTACCGCACTGAAGCTTTCTTT,CASSVTYRTEAFF
TRBV12-3/TRBV12-4,TRBJ2-3,TRBD1,many,TGTGCCAGCGCCAGGGACAGTTACACAGATACGCAGTATTTT,CASARDSYTDTQYF
TRBV7-6,TRBJ2-2,TRBD1,-,TGTGCCAGCAGTCGATCGCGGACAGGGAAGCCCGGGGAGCTGTTCTTT,CASSRSRTGKPGELFF
TRBV19,TRBJ2-3,-,-,TGTGCCAGTAGTCCACCACAGGGAATCACAGATACGCAGTATTTT,CASSPPQGITDTQYF
TRBV20-1,TRBJ1-3,-,few,TGCAGTGCTAGAGACTCCGGGGCAGCTGGAAACACCATATATTTT,CSARDSGAAGNTIYF
TRBV20-1,TRBJ1-5,TRBD1,-,TGCAGTGCTAGGACAGGGTTGGGCAATCAGCCCCAGCATTTT,CSARTGLGNQPQHF
TRBV2,TRBJ1-6,TRBD1,-,TGTGCCGGCAGTGTGAGGGGACAGGTGCGGATCACCCTCCACTTT,CAGSVRGQVRITLHF
TRBV20-1,TRBJ1-5,-,once,TGCAGTGCTTACGGGACTCTAAATCAGCCCCAGCATTTT,CSAYGTLNQPQHF
TRBV7-3,TRBJ2-3,TRBD2,many,TGTGCCAGCACCTCTACTAGCGGACGCACAGATACGCAGTATTTT,CASTSTSGRTDTQYF
TRBV20-1,TRBJ1-6,TRBD1,few,TGCAGTGCCCGGCGGGACAGGGAGAGTTCACCCCTCCACTTT,CSARRDRESSPLHF
TRBV20-1,TRBJ2-5,-,-,TGCAGTGCTTCTGCGGGGGCCCCAATGGCCACCCAGTACTTC,CSASAGAPMATQYF
TRBV7-2,TRBJ2-7,TRBD2,-,TGTGCCAGCAGAAGACTAGCTGAAAGCTACGAGCAGTACTTC,CASRRLAESYEQYF
TRBV25-1,TRBJ2-1,TRBD2,many,TGTGCCAGCATTCTAGGGACTAGTCAACAACCTTCCTACAATGAGCAGTTCTTC,CASILGTSQQPSYNEQFF
TRBV2,TRBJ1-4,-,-,TGTGCCAGCCGGGACAAGGGGGAAAAACTGTTTTTT,CASRDKGEKLFF
TRBV7-8,TRBJ1-2,-,-,TGTGCCAGCAGTTCTAACCAGCGTTGGAATGGCTACACCTTC,CASSSNQRWNGYTF
TRBV10-3,TRBJ1-4,-,-,TGTGCCATCAGTAGTGGAGGGTCAACTAATGAAAAACTGTTTTTT,CAISSGGSTNEKLFF
TRBV2,TRBJ2-5,-,few,TGTGCCAGCAGTGAAGCTGGGGGGCGGGAGACCCAGTACTTC,CASSEAGGRETQYF
TRBV7-2,TRBJ2-7,-,-,TGTGCCAGCAGCGAAGGGGTTGGGGGCTCCTACGAGCAGTACTTC,CASSEGVGGSYEQYF
TRBV20-1,TRBJ2-5,TRBD2,many,TGCAGTGCTACTGCCCTAGGGACTAGCGGAGGGACCCAGTACTTC,CSATALGTSGGTQYF
TRBV19,TRBJ1-6,-,once,TGTGCCAGTAGTATAGATGGGCTGGGGTCACCCCTCCACTTT,CASSIDGLGSPLHF
TRBV12-3/TRBV12-4,TRBJ2-3,-,few,TGTGCCAGCTCCATTTCCTCCGATACGCAGTATTTT,CASSISSDTQYF
TRBV6-5,TRBJ2-3,-,-,TGTGCCAGCAGTTTTGGGGAGGCAGATACGCAGTATTTT,CASSFGEADTQYF
TRBV4-2,TRBJ2-7,-,-,TGTGCCAGCAGCCATCTGGACAGAGGCACCTACGAGCAGTACTTC,CASSHLDRGTYEQYF
TRBV10-1,TRBJ2-3,TRBD2,few,TGCGCCAGCAGTGAGTCTAGCGGGAGGGCCAATACAGATACGCAGTATTTT,CASSESSGRANTDTQYF
TRBV14,TRBJ1-1,TRBD1,once,TGTGCCAGCAGCCAACGGACAGGGAGGGCCACTGAAGCTGTCTTT,CASSQRTGRATEAVF
TRBV9,TRBJ2-3,TRBD2,-,TGTGCCAGCAGCATACGGGGGGGGTGGAGCACAGATACGCAGTATTTT,CASSIRGGWSTDTQYF
TRBV5-6,TRBJ1-6,-,-,TGTGCCAGCAGCTTCGACGGCTATTCACCCCTCCACTTT,CASSFDGYSPLHF
TRBV20-1,TRBJ2-5,-,-,TGCAGTGCTAGTCGGACAGAGTCCCAAGAGACCCAGTACTTC,CSASRTESQETQYF
TRBV19,TRBJ1-2,-,-,TGTGCCAGTAGTATCGGCACGGGGGGCTATGGCTACACCTTC,CASSIGTGGYGYTF
TRBV24-1,TRBJ2-7,TRBD2,once,TGTGCCACCAGTGATAGAGCGGGAGGGCCGCGGGAGCAGTACTTC,CATSDRAGGPREQYF
TRBV7-9,TRBJ2-7,-,-,TGTGCCAGCGGCGATGGGTCCTACGAGCAGTACTTC,CASGDGSYEQYF
TRBV5-6,TRBJ2-1,TRBD1,-,TGTGCCAGCAGTGACCTCGGGACAGGGGGCAATGAGCAGTTCTTC,CASSDLGTGGNEQFF
TRBV7-8,TRBJ2-3,-,-,TGTGCCGGCCACCGGTTGGGTACGCAGTATTTT,CAGHRLGTQYF
TRBV7-9,TRBJ2-7,-,-,TGTGCCAGCAGCGGAGGGTTCTACGAGCAGCACTTC,CASSGGFYEQHF
TRBV20-1,TRBJ2-7,-,-,TGCAGTGCTAGGCTCCCCGGGGGGCAGCTCTTC,CSARLPGGQLF
TRBV10-3,TRBJ1-2,TRBD1,once,TGTGCCATCGCGGATTTCGACAGGGCGAATGGCTACACCTTC,CAIADFDRANGYTF
TRBV24-1,TRBJ1-6,-,few,TGTGCCACCAGTGCGGGACGGGATAATTCGCCCCTCCACTTT,CATSAGRDNSPLHF
TRBV10-1,TRBJ2-3,TRBD2,-,TGCGCCAGCAGTGAGGGTCTAGCGGGGACCAGAGATACGCAGTATTTT,CASSEGLAGTRDTQYF
TRBV20-1,TRBJ2-3,TRBD2,-,TGCAGTGCTAGAGGGGCGGGGGTATATACGCAGTATTTT,CSARGAGVYTQYF
TRBV19,TRBJ2-1,TRBD2,-,TGTGCCAGTAACCCCGTACTAGCGGCAGCCTACAATGAGCAGTTCTTC,CASNPVLAAAYNEQFF